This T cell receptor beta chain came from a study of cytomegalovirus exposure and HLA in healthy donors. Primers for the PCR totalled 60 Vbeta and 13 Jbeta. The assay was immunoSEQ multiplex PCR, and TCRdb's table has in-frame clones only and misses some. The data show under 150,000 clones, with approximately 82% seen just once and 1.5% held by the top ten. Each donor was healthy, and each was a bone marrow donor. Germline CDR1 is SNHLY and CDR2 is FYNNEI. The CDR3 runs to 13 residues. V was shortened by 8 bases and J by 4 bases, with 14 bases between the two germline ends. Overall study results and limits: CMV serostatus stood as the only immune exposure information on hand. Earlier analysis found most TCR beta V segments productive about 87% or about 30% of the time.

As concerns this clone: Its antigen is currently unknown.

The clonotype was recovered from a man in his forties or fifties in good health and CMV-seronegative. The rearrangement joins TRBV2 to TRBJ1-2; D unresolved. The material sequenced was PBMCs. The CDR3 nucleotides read TGTGCCAGCGTGGGCAGTCTGTCCTATGGCTACACCTTC. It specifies CASVGSLSYGYTF.